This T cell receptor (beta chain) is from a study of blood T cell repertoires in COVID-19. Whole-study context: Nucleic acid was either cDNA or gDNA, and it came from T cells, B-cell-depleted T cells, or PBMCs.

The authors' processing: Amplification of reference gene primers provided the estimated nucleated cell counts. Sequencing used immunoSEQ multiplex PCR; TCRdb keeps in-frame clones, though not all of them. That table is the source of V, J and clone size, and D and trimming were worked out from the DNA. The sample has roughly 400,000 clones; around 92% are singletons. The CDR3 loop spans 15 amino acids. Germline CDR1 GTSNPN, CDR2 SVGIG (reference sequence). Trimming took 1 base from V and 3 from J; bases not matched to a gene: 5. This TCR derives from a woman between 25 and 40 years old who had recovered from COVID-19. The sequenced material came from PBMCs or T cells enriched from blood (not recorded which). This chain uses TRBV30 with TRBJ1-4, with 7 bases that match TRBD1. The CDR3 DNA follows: TGTGCCTGGAGTGGCTCCGGGACAGCTAATGAAAAACTGTTTTTT. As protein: CAWSGSGTANEKLFF.